This T cell receptor beta chain was identified during a study of T cell clones after liver transplantation. In the study overall: A pre-transplant mixed lymphocyte reaction with TCRbeta sequencing defined graft-donor-reactive clones followed in post-transplant blood.

The table came from immunoSEQ multiplex PCR; TCRdb's copy has only in-frame clones and leaves some out. The sample shows 20,000 to 30,000 clones, almost 70% of them seen only once. Overall study findings and caveats: Migration into the graft, not deletion, may explain lost graft donor-reactive T cells.

V gave up 5 bases and J gave up 1 base, with 18 bases separating them. Per the germline V gene, CDR1 is SGHVS and CDR2 is FQNEAQ. The CDR3 extends over 17 amino acids. A word on this clone: Its cognate antigen is unknown.

The specimen was CD4+ T cells from blood, collected before liver transplant. The origin of this receptor is a human donor who received a liver transplant. The J gene is TRBJ1-3, the V gene TRBV7-8; weak D call: TRBD1 (5 bases). The chain's CDR3 is CASSLRQQDRSGNTIYF. As DNA, the CDR3 is TGTGCCAGCAGCCTAAGACAACAGGACCGATCTGGAAACACCATATATTTT.